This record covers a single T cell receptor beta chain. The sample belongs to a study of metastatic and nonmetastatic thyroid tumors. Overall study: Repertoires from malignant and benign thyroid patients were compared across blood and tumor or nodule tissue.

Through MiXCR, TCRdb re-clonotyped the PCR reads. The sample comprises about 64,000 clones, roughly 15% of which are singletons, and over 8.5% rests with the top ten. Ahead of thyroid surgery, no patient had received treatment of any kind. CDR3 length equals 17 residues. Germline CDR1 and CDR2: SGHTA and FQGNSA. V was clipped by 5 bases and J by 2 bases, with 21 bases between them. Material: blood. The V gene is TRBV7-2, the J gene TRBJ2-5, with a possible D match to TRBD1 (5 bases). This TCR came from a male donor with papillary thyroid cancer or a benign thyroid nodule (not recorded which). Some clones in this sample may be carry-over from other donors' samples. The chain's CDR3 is CASSPLKGRVNQETQYF. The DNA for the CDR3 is TGTGCCAGCAGCCCACTCAAGGGCAGGGTAAATCAAGAGACCCAGTACTTC.